The source of this T cell receptor (beta chain) is a study of blood T cell repertoires in COVID-19. Study-wide context: Sites across the United States, Italy and Spain contributed samples from acute and convalescent COVID-19. T cells, B-cell-depleted T cells, or PBMCs provided the cDNA or gDNA that served as material.

This CDR3 spans 13 amino acids. The V gene's germline CDR1 is LNHDA and CDR2 SQIVND (reference sequence). Trimming took off 6 bases at V and 3 bases at J, with 11 bases between the two ends. Per the original data handling: Amplification from reference gene primers served as the basis for estimated nucleated cell counts. Assay used: immunoSEQ multiplex PCR; TCRdb lists only in-frame clones, some missing. V, J and clone size derive from that table, while D and trimming were established from the DNA sequence. The sample records about 130,000 clones, 84% being singletons. The sequence came from a woman aged 25 to 39 who had recovered from COVID-19. Sequenced sample: peripheral blood. This sequence joins TRBV19 and TRBJ1-1, with D perhaps matching TRBD1 (6 bases). The CDR3: CASRGAPYTEAFF. The DNA of the CDR3 is TGTGCCAGTAGGGGGGCCCCTTACACTGAAGCTTTCTTT.